This TCR beta chain was observed in a study of blood T cell repertoires in COVID-19. The CDR3 runs to 13 residues. With 5 bases removed from V and 8 bases from J, the gap between germline ends came to 15 bases. Germline V lookup: CDR1 SGHTA, CDR2 FQGNSA. Participants were aged about 18 to 100 years from about two dozen US areas. This table comes from immunoSEQ multiplex PCR, and its TCRdb copy is limited to in-frame clones, with some not included. The profile shows a few hundred thousand clones, more than 85% of them singletons. This receptor was identified in a woman in her thirties who had recovered from COVID-19. V and J are TRBV7-2 and TRBJ1-2; D is undetermined. Sequenced sample: PBMCs or T cells enriched from blood (not recorded which). The CDR3: CASSVGPIAGYTF. DNA of the CDR3: TGTGCCAGCAGCGTAGGGCCGATCGCCGGCTACACCTTC.